The T cell receptor beta chain under discussion was sequenced for a study of beta chain features in type 1 diabetes. Investigators reverse transcribed all isolated RNA, so they sequenced expressed TCRB transcripts. Sequencing was performed with immunoSEQ multiplex PCR; in TCRdb, only in-frame clones are kept and a portion is missing. The table shows roughly 450,000 clones, with approximately 10% occurring only once. With 4 bases clipped from V and 9 bases from J, the junction kept 3 bases outside the gene matches. From germline, CDR1 is SGHDN and CDR2 FVKESK. CDR3 length: 12 residues. Sequencing was carried out using naive CD4+ T cells from blood. The TCR comes from a woman aged 18-29 years in good health. V and J are TRBV14 and TRBJ2-1; 7 bases map to TRBD2. Here the CDR3 DNA reads TGTGCCAGCAGCCTGGGACTAACTGAGCAGTTCTTC. Translation: CASSLGLTEQFF.